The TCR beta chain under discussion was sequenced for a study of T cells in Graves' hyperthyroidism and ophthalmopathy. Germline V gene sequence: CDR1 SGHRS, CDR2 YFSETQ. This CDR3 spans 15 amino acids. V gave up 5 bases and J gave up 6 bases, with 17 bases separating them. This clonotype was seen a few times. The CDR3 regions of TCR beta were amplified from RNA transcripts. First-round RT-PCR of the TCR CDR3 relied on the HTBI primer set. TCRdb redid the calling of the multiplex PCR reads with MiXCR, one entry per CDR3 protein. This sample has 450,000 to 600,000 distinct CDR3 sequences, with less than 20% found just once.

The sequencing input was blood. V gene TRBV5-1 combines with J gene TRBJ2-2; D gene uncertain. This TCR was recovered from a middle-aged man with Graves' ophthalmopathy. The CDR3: CASSLFVGSAGELFF. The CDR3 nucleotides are TGCGCCAGCAGTTTATTCGTTGGATCCGCCGGGGAGCTGTTTTTT.